This TCR beta chain came from a study of cytomegalovirus exposure and HLA in healthy donors. Study outcomes and limitations: Reports showed the classifier diagnosing cytomegalovirus status with high specificity and sensitivity.

Between the trimmed V and J ends, which lost 4 bases and 6 bases, there was a span of 15 bases. The CDR3 sequence is 14 residues long. Germline-derived CDR1 and CDR2 are KGHSH and LQKENI. Assay used: immunoSEQ multiplex PCR; TCRdb lists only in-frame clones, some missing. The top ten hold approximately 0.8% of the sample, which has more than 300,000 clones, about nine tenths seen once. This clone was counted only a few times. What it binds is not known. The TCR was taken from a woman aged 18 to 35 in good health and CMV-seronegative. Sequencing was carried out using PBMCs. The V and J genes are TRBV18 and TRBJ1-1; D may be TRBD1 (6 bases). In DNA, the CDR3 is TGTGCCAGCTCACAACTAGGCAGGGGAGCTGAAGCTTTCTTT. Its translation: CASSQLGRGAEAFF.